The source of this T cell receptor (beta chain) is a study of shared T cell receptors in the human thymus. The germline gives CDR1 MNHEY, CDR2 SMNVEV (reference sequence). V was shortened by 1 base and J by 6 bases, with 10 bases between the two germline ends. This CDR3 is 14 amino acids long. Profiling relied on immunoSEQ multiplex PCR, and the TCRdb table lists in-frame clones only, not all of them. Counted here are hundreds of thousands of clones, roughly 86% occurring once; the ten biggest clones make up under 0.01%. Another study also made use of these data, one on human thymus T cells. That source reports: Healthy Finnish infants undergoing corrective surgery for congenital heart defects were used as donors. Resections removed during corrective heart surgery provided the thymus tissue used. Use of V and J genes seemed skewed within the thymic and blood repertoires. Unrelated individuals reportedly shared highly overlapping thymic TCR repertoires.

The sample comprised thymocytes. The chain has TRBV27 and TRBJ1-5; D not resolved. The source of this sequence is a boy in the first two years of life with a congenital heart defect. CDR3 amino acids: CASSLYPEGQPQHF. The CDR3 DNA is TGTGCCAGCAGTTTATATCCAGAGGGTCAGCCCCAGCATTTT.